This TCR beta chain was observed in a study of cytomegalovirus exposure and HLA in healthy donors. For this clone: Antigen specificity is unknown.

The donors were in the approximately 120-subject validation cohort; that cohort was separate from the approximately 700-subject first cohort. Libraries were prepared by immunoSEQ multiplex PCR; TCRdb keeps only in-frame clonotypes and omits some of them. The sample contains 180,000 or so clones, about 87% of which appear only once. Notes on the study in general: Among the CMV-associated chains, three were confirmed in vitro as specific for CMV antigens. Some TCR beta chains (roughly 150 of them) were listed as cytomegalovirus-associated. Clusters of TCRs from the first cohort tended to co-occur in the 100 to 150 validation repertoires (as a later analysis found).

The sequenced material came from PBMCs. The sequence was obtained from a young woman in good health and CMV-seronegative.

CDR3 residues: CASSVGGGLDGYTF. In DNA form, the CDR3 reads TGTGCCAGCAGCGTAGGGGGGGGGCTTGATGGCTACACCTTC. The chain links TRBV9 to TRBJ1-2, with D maybe TRBD1 (6 bases). Germline V gene data show CDR1 as SGDLS and CDR2 as YYNGEE. This CDR3 has 14 amino acids. V lost 0 bases to trimming and J lost 6 bases, with 12 bases between them. The full variable domain, its missing parts supplied by reference TRBV9 and TRBJ1-2, is DSGVTQTPKHLITATGQRVTLRCSPRSGDLSVYWYQQSLDQGLQFLIQYYNGEERAKGNILERFSAQQFPDLHSELNLSSLELGDSALYFCASSVGGGLDGYTFGSGTRLTVV.